This T cell receptor (beta chain) was captured by sequencing in a study of cytomegalovirus exposure and HLA in healthy donors. About the study: Earlier sequencing of about 200 million T cells yielded around 120 million unique TCR beta sequences.

PCR was performed using 60 Vbeta and 13 Jbeta primers. Produced via immunoSEQ multiplex PCR; TCRdb's table is partial and in-frame only. The sample yields 110,000 or so clones, 60% to 80% seen once. Trimming pared 1 base from V and 2 bases from J, leaving 11 bases between. Germline V CDR1 and CDR2: LGHNA, YNFKEQ. The CDR3 runs to 16 residues. With respect to this clone: Its antigen is still unknown.

Whole-study results and caveats: Three CMV-associated chains proved CMV antigen-specific in vitro. A later analysis found common viral pathogens apparently linked to several of the most significant clusters.

The chain uses TRBV4-2 and TRBJ1-4; D is possibly TRBD1 (6 bases). Sequencing used PBMCs. This receptor was obtained from a young man in good health and CMV-seropositive. For the CDR3, the DNA is TGTGCCAGCAGCCAAGTCGGGGGGGGCACTAATGAAAAACTGTTTTTT. This encodes CASSQVGGGTNEKLFF.